This T cell receptor (beta chain) was identified during a study of T cell responses to AZD1222 COVID-19 vaccine. In regard to this clone: Its antigen is as yet unknown.

Study-wide results and caveats: There were vaccine-associated CD4 TCRs across spike, dominant at 160-218 and 743-854. Possibly, clonal diversity was underestimated; donors were largely white British and included more females. Of spike-specific TCRs, nearly half reportedly target regions left unmutated in variants.

This CDR3 has 15 residues. V was trimmed by 4 bases and J by 2 bases, leaving 14 bases between them. CDR1 is SGHAT, CDR2 FQDESV, per germline (reference sequence). Method: immunoSEQ multiplex PCR; TCRdb's copy keeps in-frame clones and lacks some. Altogether roughly 200,000 clones are present, 80% to 95% being singletons, with the ten largest covering roughly 1%. The receptor's source is an adult who received the MenACWY meningococcal vaccine as a control. V is TRBV11-1 and J is TRBJ1-2, with D perhaps TRBD1 (5 bases). Here the sequenced sample was peripheral blood, taken 28 days after the second dose of the MenACWY control vaccine. The CDR3 protein is CASSWQGTPNYGYTF. The DNA of the CDR3 is TGTGCCAGCAGCTGGCAGGGCACACCGAACTATGGCTACACCTTC.